This is a list of T cell receptor beta chains from one sample in a study of shared clonotypes between healthy human individuals. Assay: immunoSEQ multiplex PCR; the TCRdb copy retains only in-frame clones and omits some. The sample includes over a million clones, roughly 98% of them seen just once. The material sequenced was naive CD4+ T cells sorted from blood. These receptor sequences come from a man younger than 45 in good health. Each CDR3 is given with its conserved first and last residue. Fields, in order: V gene, clone size, D gene, J gene, CDR3 protein, CDR3 DNA. D genes are given only for firm matches. Expanded clones get a size class; other rows say once, few or many, or leave the size out.

>TRBV18|once|-|TRBJ2-1
CASSPGRTQSNEQFF
TGTGCCAGCTCACCGGGGAGGACCCAATCAAATGAGCAGTTCTTC
>TRBV9|-|TRBD2|TRBJ2-7
CASSVVAGEPYYEQYF
TGTGCCAGCAGCGTAGTAGCGGGAGAGCCTTACTACGAGCAGTACTTC
>TRBV7-6|-|-|TRBJ1-2
CASSFGVGAYGYTF
TGTGCCAGCAGCTTTGGGGTAGGGGCATATGGCTACACCTTC
>TRBV5-5|-|TRBD2|TRBJ2-5
CASSTGLAGVETQYF
TGTGCCAGCAGCACTGGACTAGCGGGCGTGGAGACCCAGTACTTC
>TRBV5-1|-|TRBD2|TRBJ2-1
CASSAGRTSGMGEQFF
TGCGCCAGCAGCGCAGGACGGACTAGCGGGATGGGTGAGCAGTTCTTC
>TRBV19|-|TRBD1|TRBJ2-4
CASGTGDAKNIQYF
TGTGCCAGTGGGACAGGGGACGCTAAAAACATTCAGTACTTC
>TRBV7-9|once|TRBD1|TRBJ1-2
CASSATGGIYGYTF
TGTGCCAGCAGCGCGACAGGGGGCATTTATGGCTACACCTTC
>TRBV28|once|-|TRBJ2-7
CASSFVGEYEQYF
TGTGCCAGCAGTTTTGTGGGGGAATACGAGCAGTACTTC
>TRBV6-6|-|TRBD2|TRBJ2-1
CASSRTSGGPYNEQFF
TGTGCCAGCAGTAGGACTAGCGGGGGACCCTACAATGAGCAGTTCTTC
>TRBV7-8|-|TRBD1|TRBJ1-2
CASSPPPWDRLNYGYTF
TGTGCCAGCAGCCCTCCCCCCTGGGACAGGTTAAACTATGGCTACACCTTC
>TRBV9|once|-|TRBJ2-2
CASSVVGSPHGGELFF
TGTGCCAGCAGCGTAGTAGGGTCCCCCCACGGCGGGGAGCTGTTTTTT
>TRBV5-4|-|TRBD1|TRBJ1-1
CASSPDRGNTEAFF
TGTGCCAGCAGCCCCGACAGGGGAAACACTGAAGCTTTCTTT
>TRBV4-2|-|TRBD2|TRBJ2-1
CASSRPGGSGSYNEQFF
TGTGCCAGCAGCCGTCCGGGAGGTAGCGGATCCTACAATGAGCAGTTCTTC
>TRBV30|-|-|TRBJ2-7
CAWVTGYEQYF
TGTGCCTGGGTGACAGGCTACGAGCAGTACTTC
>TRBV5-8|-|-|TRBJ1-4
CASSPLRGAREKLFF
TGTGCCAGCAGCCCCCTGAGGGGGGCACGGGAAAAACTGTTTTTT
>TRBV18|-|-|TRBJ1-2
CASSQAHNYGYTF
TGTGCCAGCTCACAGGCACATAACTATGGCTACACCTTC
>TRBV5-1|-|TRBD1|TRBJ1-5
CASSLDGDSGQPQHF
TGCGCCAGCAGCTTGGACGGGGACAGTGGTCAGCCCCAGCATTTT
>TRBV5-5|-|-|TRBJ1-1
CASSSTGTNTEAFF
TGTGCCAGCAGCTCTACAGGGACGAACACTGAAGCTTTCTTT
>TRBV28|-|TRBD2|TRBJ2-3
CASSLSGSADTQYF
TGTGCCAGCAGCTTAAGCGGGAGCGCAGATACGCAGTATTTT
>TRBV7-3|-|TRBD2|TRBJ2-1
CASSSNIAGGQQFF
TGTGCCAGCAGCTCAAATATAGCGGGAGGACAGCAGTTCTTC
>TRBV4-2|once|-|TRBJ2-1
CASSQGARTREQFF
TGTGCCAGCAGCCAAGGGGCGAGGACACGGGAGCAGTTCTTC
>TRBV18|-|-|TRBJ2-1
CASSPQTSSVNEQFF
TGTGCCAGCTCGCCGCAGACGTCTAGCGTCAATGAGCAGTTCTTC
>TRBV28|-|TRBD2|TRBJ2-7
CASSLAGVPSYEQYF
TGTGCCAGCAGTTTGGCGGGAGTCCCTTCCTACGAGCAGTACTTC
>TRBV7-7|-|TRBD2|TRBJ2-2
CASSSRTSDTGELFF
TGTGCCAGCAGCTCCCGGACTAGCGACACCGGGGAGCTGTTTTTT
>TRBV9|-|-|TRBJ2-7
CASSVGVDSYEQYF
TGTGCCAGCAGCGTAGGGGTCGACAGCTACGAGCAGTACTTC
>TRBV18|-|-|TRBJ1-1
CASSPPTQGPFF
TGTGCCAGCTCACCACCGACACAGGGACCTTTCTTT
>TRBV18|-|-|TRBJ1-1
CASSPRAGWFTEAFF
TGTGCCAGCTCACCAAGGGCAGGGTGGTTCACTGAAGCTTTCTTT
>TRBV11-3|once|-|TRBJ2-4
CASSSATKNIQYF
TGTGCCAGCAGCTCTGCGACTAAAAACATTCAGTACTTC
>TRBV9|-|-|TRBJ1-2
CASSAPTGSYGYTF
TGTGCCAGCAGCGCACCTACAGGTTCCTATGGCTACACCTTC
>TRBV28|-|TRBD1|TRBJ1-4
CAGGTGTEKLFF
TGTGCCGGGGGGACAGGGACAGAAAAACTGTTTTTT
>TRBV18|-|TRBD1|TRBJ2-7
CASSPNRGPYEQYF
TGTGCCAGCTCACCCAACAGGGGTCCCTACGAGCAGTACTTC
>TRBV28|-|TRBD1|TRBJ1-1
CASSPPGGNTEAFF
TGTGCCAGCAGTCCCCCAGGGGGGAACACTGAAGCTTTCTTT
>TRBV2|-|TRBD1|TRBJ2-3
CASSGQGTDTQYF
TGTGCCAGCAGTGGACAGGGTACAGATACGCAGTATTTT
>TRBV11-2|once|-|TRBJ2-1
CASSYQDLGEQFF
TGTGCCAGCAGCTATCAGGATTTGGGTGAGCAGTTCTTC
>TRBV27|-|-|TRBJ2-1
CASRRQTTYNEQFF
TGTGCCAGCCGAAGGCAGACCACCTACAATGAGCAGTTCTTC
>TRBV9|once|-|TRBJ1-2
CASSVEAELNYGYTF
TGTGCCAGCAGCGTAGAGGCAGAACTCAACTATGGCTACACCTTC
>TRBV19|-|TRBD1|TRBJ1-5
CASTRTGAIQPQHF
TGTGCCAGCACCAGGACAGGGGCTATACAGCCCCAGCATTTT
>TRBV20-1|-|-|TRBJ2-7
CSARDNEQYF
TGCAGTGCTAGAGACAACGAGCAGTACTTC
>TRBV27|-|-|TRBJ2-2
CASSLVPDGPGELFF
TGTGCCAGCAGTTTAGTCCCGGACGGACCCGGGGAGCTGTTTTTT
>TRBV15|-|-|TRBJ1-2
CATSRAYKKWGLNYGYTF
TGTGCCACCAGCAGAGCTTACAAAAAGTGGGGGCTGAACTATGGCTACACCTTC
>TRBV7-3|-|-|TRBJ2-2
CASSLELDRHGELFF
TGTGCCAGCAGCCTAGAGTTGGACCGGCACGGGGAGCTGTTTTTT
>TRBV7-2|-|TRBD1|TRBJ2-1
CASSYTGTGVYNEQFF
TGTGCCAGCAGCTATACCGGGACAGGGGTCTACAATGAGCAGTTCTTC
>TRBV5-1|-|TRBD2|TRBJ2-3
CASSNPAGGLVDTQYF
TGCGCCAGCAGCAACCCAGCGGGAGGGCTTGTAGATACGCAGTATTTT
>TRBV28|-|TRBD1|TRBJ2-7
CASSFMLGDRDTPISYEQYF
TGTGCCAGCAGTTTCATGTTGGGGGACAGGGATACTCCCATCTCCTACGAGCAGTACTTC
>TRBV30|-|-|TRBJ1-5
CAWSPIQGSQPQHF
TGTGCCTGGAGTCCAATACAGGGTAGTCAGCCCCAGCATTTT
>TRBV5-1|-|TRBD2|TRBJ2-1
CASSFGTRGQFF
TGCGCCAGCAGCTTCGGGACTAGAGGGCAGTTCTTC
>TRBV5-1|once|TRBD2|TRBJ2-5
CASSLGLAESYVETQYF
TGCGCCAGCAGCTTGGGGCTAGCGGAGAGTTATGTGGAGACCCAGTACTTC
>TRBV27|-|-|TRBJ2-7
CASSLQESYEQYF
TGTGCCAGCAGTCTGCAGGAGTCCTACGAGCAGTACTTC
>TRBV7-8|once|TRBD1|TRBJ2-7
CASSLGGDRAYEQYF
TGTGCCAGCAGCTTAGGAGGGGACAGAGCCTACGAGCAGTACTTC
>TRBV19|-|-|TRBJ1-5
CASSPTSNQPQHF
TGTGCCAGTAGTCCTACTAGCAATCAGCCCCAGCATTTT
>TRBV5-6|-|TRBD1|TRBJ2-1
CASSLILLRDRHYNEQFF
TGTGCCAGCAGCTTGATCCTCCTCCGGGACAGGCATTACAATGAGCAGTTCTTC
>TRBV6-6|-|-|TRBJ1-4
CASSPDPGEKLFF
TGTGCCAGCAGCCCGGACCCGGGGGAAAAACTGTTTTTT
>TRBV10-1|-|TRBD1|TRBJ2-1
CASARTGGYNEQFF
TGCGCCAGCGCCAGGACAGGGGGTTACAATGAGCAGTTCTTC
>TRBV7-9|-|-|TRBJ2-5
CASSLGYIEETQYF
TGTGCCAGCAGCTTAGGGTACATAGAAGAGACCCAGTACTTC
>TRBV28|-|TRBD1|TRBJ1-1
CASERTGWNTEAFF
TGTGCCAGCGAAAGGACAGGATGGAACACTGAAGCTTTCTTT
>TRBV27|-|-|TRBJ2-7
CASSGGYYEQYF
TGTGCCAGCAGTGGCGGCTACTACGAGCAGTACTTC
>TRBV25-1|-|TRBD1|TRBJ2-5
CASSQLGTGEETQYF
TGTGCCAGCTCACAATTGGGGACAGGGGAAGAGACCCAGTACTTC
>TRBV10-3|-|TRBD1|TRBJ2-5
CAIRSGTGGRETQYF
TGTGCCATCAGGTCCGGGACAGGGGGACGGGAGACCCAGTACTTC
>TRBV18|once|-|TRBJ1-1
CASSPLGGGDTEAFF
TGTGCCAGCTCACCACTCGGGGGCGGGGACACTGAAGCTTTCTTT